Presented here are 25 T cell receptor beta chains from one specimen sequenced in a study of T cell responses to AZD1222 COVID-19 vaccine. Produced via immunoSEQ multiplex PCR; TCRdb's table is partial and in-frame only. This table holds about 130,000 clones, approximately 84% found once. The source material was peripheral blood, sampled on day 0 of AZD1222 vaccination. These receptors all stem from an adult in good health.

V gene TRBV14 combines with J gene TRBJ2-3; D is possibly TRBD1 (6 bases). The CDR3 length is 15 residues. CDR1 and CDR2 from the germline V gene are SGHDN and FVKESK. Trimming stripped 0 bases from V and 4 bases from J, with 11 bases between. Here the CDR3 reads CASSQDVGASDTQYF. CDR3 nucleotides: TGTGCCAGCAGCCAAGATGTGGGGGCCTCAGATACGCAGTATTTT.

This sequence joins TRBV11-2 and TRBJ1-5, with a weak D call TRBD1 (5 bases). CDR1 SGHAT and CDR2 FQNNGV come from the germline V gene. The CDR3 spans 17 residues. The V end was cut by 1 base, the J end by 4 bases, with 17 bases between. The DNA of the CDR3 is TGTGCCAGCAGCTTAGGGCGCGGGGGTCGCGCTAATCAGCCCCAGCATTTT. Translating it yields CASSLGRGGRANQPQHF.

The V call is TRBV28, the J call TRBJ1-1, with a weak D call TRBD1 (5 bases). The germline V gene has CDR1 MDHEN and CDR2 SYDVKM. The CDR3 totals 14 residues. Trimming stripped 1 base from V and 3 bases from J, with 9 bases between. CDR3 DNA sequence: TGTGCCAGCAGTTTATTAAGGGGAGACACTGAAGCTTTCTTT. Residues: CASSLLRGDTEAFF.

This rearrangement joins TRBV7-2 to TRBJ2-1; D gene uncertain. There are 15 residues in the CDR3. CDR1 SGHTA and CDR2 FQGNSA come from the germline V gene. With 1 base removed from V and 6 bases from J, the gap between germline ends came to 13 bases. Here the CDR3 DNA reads TGTGCCAGCAGCTTAGTGGGTAGCCCCGGCAATGAGCAGTTCTTC. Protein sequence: CASSLVGSPGNEQFF.

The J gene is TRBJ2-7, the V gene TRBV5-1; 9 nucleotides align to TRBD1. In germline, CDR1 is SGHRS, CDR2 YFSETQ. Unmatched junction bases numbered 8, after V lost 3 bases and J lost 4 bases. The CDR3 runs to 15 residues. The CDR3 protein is CASSYTPGTGYEQYF. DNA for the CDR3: TGCGCCAGCAGCTATACCCCCGGGACAGGGTACGAGCAGTACTTC.

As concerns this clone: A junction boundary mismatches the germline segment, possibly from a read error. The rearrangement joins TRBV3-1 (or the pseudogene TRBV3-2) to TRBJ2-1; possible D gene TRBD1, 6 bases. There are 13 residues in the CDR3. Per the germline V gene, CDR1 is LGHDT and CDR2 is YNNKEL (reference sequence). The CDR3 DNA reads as TGTGCCAGCAGCCAAGAGACATTTGGGGGCGTCATCTTC. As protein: CASSQETFGGVIF.

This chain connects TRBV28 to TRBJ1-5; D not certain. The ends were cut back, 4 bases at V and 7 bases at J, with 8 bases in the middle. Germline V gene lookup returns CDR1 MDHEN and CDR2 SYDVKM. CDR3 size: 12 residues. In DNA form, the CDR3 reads TGTGCCAGCAGTTCAGTCCGACAGCCCCAGCATTTT. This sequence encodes CASSSVRQPQHF.

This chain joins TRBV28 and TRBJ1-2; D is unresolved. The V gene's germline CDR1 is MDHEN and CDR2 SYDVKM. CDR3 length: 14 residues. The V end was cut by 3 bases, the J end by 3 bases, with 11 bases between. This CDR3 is CASSFFRPDYGYTF. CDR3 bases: TGTGCCAGCAGTTTTTTTCGTCCGGACTATGGCTACACCTTC.

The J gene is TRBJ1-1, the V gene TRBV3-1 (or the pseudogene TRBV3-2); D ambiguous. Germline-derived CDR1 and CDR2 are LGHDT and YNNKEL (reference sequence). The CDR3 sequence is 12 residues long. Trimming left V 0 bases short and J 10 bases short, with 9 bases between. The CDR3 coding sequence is TGTGCCAGCAGCCAAGATACTCGCGGAGCTTTCTTT. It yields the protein CASSQDTRGAFF.

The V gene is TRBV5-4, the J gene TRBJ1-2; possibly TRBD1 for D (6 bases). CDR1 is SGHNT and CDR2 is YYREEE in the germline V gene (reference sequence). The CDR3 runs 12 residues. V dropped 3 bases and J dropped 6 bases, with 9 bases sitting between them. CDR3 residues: CASSSEGDGYTF. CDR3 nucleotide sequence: TGTGCCAGCAGCTCTGAGGGGGATGGCTACACCTTC.

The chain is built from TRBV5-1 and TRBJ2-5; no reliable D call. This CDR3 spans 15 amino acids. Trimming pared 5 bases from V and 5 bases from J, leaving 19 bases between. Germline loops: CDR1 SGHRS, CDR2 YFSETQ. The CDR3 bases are TGCGCCAGCAGTAGGGAAGGTGGCGGCAGGGAGACCCAGTACTTC. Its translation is CASSREGGGRETQYF.

The CDR3, as DNA: TGTGCCAGCAGGTCCCAGGCGTTGCCCCTCCACTTT. The encoded protein is CASRSQALPLHF. The rearrangement joins TRBV28 to TRBJ1-6, with D unclear. The germline V and J ends were trimmed by 6 bases and 13 bases, with 13 bases remaining between them. The V gene's germline CDR1 is MDHEN and CDR2 SYDVKM. This CDR3 contains 12 residues.

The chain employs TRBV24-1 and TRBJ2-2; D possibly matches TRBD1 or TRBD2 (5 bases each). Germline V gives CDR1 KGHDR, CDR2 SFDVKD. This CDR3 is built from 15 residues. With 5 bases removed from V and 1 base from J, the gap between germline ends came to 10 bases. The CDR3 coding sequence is TGTGCCACCAGTGCTTGGGGGAAGAACACCGGGGAGCTGTTTTTT. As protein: CATSAWGKNTGELFF.

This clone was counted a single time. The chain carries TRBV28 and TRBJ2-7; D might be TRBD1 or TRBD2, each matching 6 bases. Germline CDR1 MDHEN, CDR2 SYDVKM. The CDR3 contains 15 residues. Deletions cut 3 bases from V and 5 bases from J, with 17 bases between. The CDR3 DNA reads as TGTGCCAGCAGTTTCCCGGGGGCCTCTGGGAACGAGCAGTACTTC. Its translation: CASSFPGASGNEQYF.

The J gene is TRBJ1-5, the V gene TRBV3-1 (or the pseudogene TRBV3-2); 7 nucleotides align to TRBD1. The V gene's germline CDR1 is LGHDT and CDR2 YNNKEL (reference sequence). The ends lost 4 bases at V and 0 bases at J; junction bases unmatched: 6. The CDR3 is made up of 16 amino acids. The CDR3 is CASSLGTAYSNQPQHF. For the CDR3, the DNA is TGTGCCAGCAGCCTCGGGACAGCTTATAGCAATCAGCCCCAGCATTTT.

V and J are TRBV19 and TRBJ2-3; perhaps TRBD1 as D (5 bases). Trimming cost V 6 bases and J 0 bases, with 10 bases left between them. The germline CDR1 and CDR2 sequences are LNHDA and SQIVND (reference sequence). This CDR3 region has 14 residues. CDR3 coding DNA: TGTGCCAGTAGGAAGGGGATGAGCACAGATACGCAGTATTTT. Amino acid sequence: CASRKGMSTDTQYF. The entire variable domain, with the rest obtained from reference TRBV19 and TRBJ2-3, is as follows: DGGITQSPKYLFRKEGQNVTLSCEQNLNHDAMYWYRQDPGQGLRLIYYSQIVNDFQKGDIAEGYSVSREKKESFPLTVTSAQKNPTAFYLCASRKGMSTDTQYFGPGTRLTVL.

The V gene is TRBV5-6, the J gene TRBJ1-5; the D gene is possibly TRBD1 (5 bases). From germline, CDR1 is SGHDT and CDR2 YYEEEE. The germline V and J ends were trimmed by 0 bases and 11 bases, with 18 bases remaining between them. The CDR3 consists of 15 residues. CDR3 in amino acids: CASSLGNSRLGAQHF. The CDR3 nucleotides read TGTGCCAGCAGCTTGGGAAACTCCCGCTTAGGGGCCCAGCATTTT.

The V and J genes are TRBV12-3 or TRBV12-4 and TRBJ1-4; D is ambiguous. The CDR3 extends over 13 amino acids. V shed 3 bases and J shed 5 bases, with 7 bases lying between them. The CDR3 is CASSFKTNEKLFF. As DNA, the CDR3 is TGTGCCAGCAGTTTTAAGACGAATGAAAAACTGTTTTTT.

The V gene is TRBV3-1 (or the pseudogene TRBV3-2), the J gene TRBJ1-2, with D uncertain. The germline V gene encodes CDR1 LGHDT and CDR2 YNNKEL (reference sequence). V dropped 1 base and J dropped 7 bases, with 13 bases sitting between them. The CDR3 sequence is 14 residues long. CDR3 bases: TGTGCCAGCAGCCAAGGGGCCTGGCGCGGTGGCTACACCTTC. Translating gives CASSQGAWRGGYTF.

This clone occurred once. The CDR3 DNA is TGTGCCAGCAGCCCGCCCCTTCGACAGGGAGTATTTGGAAACACCATATATTTT. Its protein product is CASSPPLRQGVFGNTIYF. The chain uses TRBV7-9 and TRBJ1-3; 7 nucleotides line up with TRBD1. V gave up 5 bases and J gave up 3 bases; unmatched junction bases: 16. Germline CDR1 and CDR2: SEHNR and FQNEAQ (reference sequence). This CDR3 comprises 18 residues. The entire variable domain, with the rest obtained from reference TRBV7-9 and TRBJ1-3, is as follows: DTGVSQNPRHKITKRGQNVTFRCDPISEHNRLYWYRQTLGQGPEFLTYFQNEAQLEKSRLLSDRFSAERPKGSFSTLEIQRTEQGDSAMYLCASSPPLRQGVFGNTIYFGEGSWLTVV.

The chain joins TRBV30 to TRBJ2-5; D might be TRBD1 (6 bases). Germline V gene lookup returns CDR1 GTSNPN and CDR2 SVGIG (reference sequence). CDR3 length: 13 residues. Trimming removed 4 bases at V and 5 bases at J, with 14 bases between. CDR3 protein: CAWTDKGEETQYF. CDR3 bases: TGTGCCTGGACTGATAAGGGGGAGGAGACCCAGTACTTC.

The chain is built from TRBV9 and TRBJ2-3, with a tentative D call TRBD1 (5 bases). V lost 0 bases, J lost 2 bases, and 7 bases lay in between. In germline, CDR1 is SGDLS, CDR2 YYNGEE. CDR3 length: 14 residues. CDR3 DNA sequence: TGTGCCAGCAGCGTAGCAGGGCACACAGATACGCAGTATTTT. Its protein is CASSVAGHTDTQYF.

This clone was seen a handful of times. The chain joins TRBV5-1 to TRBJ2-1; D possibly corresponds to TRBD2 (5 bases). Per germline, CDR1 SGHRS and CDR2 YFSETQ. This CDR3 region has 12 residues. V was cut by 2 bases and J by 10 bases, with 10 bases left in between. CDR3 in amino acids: CASSFGGGEQFF. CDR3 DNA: TGCGCCAGCAGCTTCGGAGGTGGAGAGCAGTTCTTC.

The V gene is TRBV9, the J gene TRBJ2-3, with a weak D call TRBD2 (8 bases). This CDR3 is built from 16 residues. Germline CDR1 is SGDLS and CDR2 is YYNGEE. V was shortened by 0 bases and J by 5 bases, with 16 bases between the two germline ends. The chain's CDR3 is CASSVVSGGLVDTQYF. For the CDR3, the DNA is TGTGCCAGCAGCGTAGTGTCAGGGGGACTAGTAGATACGCAGTATTTT.

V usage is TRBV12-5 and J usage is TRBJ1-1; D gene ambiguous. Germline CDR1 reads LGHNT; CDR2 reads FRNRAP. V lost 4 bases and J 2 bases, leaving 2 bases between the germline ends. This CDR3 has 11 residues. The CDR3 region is CASGYNTEAFF. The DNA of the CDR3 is TGTGCTAGTGGTTATAACACTGAAGCTTTCTTT.